Presented here are 4 T cell receptor beta chains from one specimen sequenced in a study of human T cells and chemical hapten exposure listed by TCRdb under 2021. Preparation of the library involved RACE. Sequencing instrument: NextSeq 500. The public reads were quality trimmed at Q25 with fastp and then assembled into clones with MiXCR by TCRdb, keeping productive beta chains. Each record represents a unique CDR3 protein, reported with the most common genes and DNA among its rows. The sample records about 96,000 distinct CDR3 sequences, 7% to 10% of which are singletons. Around 2% of the sample is in the top ten clones. The label giving this sample's time point can be read as: patch test 2, 6 weeks after DPC sensitization. The sample's treatment or condition label, decoded: therapeutic diphenylcyclopropenone sensitization with weekly scalp DPC. This material consisted of whole blood, taken in connection with sensitization to the hapten diphenylcyclopropenone (DPC). These receptors originate from a woman in her thirties or forties with alopecia areata. Some clones in this sample may be carry-over from other donors' samples.

This clonotype was seen repeatedly, ten times or more. This chain uses TRBV29-1 with TRBJ2-1, with D possibly being TRBD1 or TRBD2 (5 bases each). V shed 2 bases and J shed 0 bases, with 14 bases lying between them. Per germline, CDR1 SQVTM and CDR2 ANQGSEA. The CDR3 length is 16 residues. CDR3 protein: CSVERPGPYSYNEQFF. CDR3 in DNA: TGCAGCGTTGAAAGACCGGGACCTTACTCCTACAATGAGCAGTTCTTC.

This clonotype has more than one count but fewer than ten. The chain uses TRBV5-1 and TRBJ2-5; D gene ambiguous. This CDR3 spans 13 amino acids. From germline, CDR1 is SGHRS and CDR2 YFSETQ. Between the trimmed V and J ends, which lost 1 base and 3 bases, there was a span of 7 bases. The CDR3 sequence: CASSLRWEETQYF. CDR3 in DNA: TGCGCCAGCAGCTTGCGTTGGGAAGAGACCCAGTACTTC.

The V and J genes are TRBV12-3 or TRBV12-4 and TRBJ1-2; D perhaps matches TRBD1 (6 bases). V was clipped by 5 bases and J by 10 bases, with 17 bases between them. CDR3 length: 13 amino acids. The CDR3: CASSPAGVSVYTF. In DNA form, the CDR3 reads TGTGCCAGCAGTCCGGCAGGGGTCTCGGTCTACACCTTC.

In its sample, this clonotype was seen many times. The rearrangement joins TRBV12-5 to TRBJ2-7; 10 bases are shared with TRBD1. CDR1 is LGHNT and CDR2 is FRNRAP in the germline V gene. J lost 6 bases, V lost 2 bases, and 4 bases had no gene match. CDR3 length: 14 amino acids. Here the CDR3 reads CASGLPRTGGEQYF. The CDR3 DNA reads TGTGCTAGTGGTTTGCCAAGGACAGGGGGCGAGCAGTACTTC. Combining the CDR3 with reference TRBV12-5 and TRBJ2-7 gives the whole variable domain DARVTQTPRHKVTEMGQEVTMRCQPILGHNTVFWYRQTMMQGLELLAYFRNRAPLDDSGMPKDRFSAEMPDATLATLKIQPSEPRDSAVYFCASGLPRTGGEQYFGPGTRLTVT.